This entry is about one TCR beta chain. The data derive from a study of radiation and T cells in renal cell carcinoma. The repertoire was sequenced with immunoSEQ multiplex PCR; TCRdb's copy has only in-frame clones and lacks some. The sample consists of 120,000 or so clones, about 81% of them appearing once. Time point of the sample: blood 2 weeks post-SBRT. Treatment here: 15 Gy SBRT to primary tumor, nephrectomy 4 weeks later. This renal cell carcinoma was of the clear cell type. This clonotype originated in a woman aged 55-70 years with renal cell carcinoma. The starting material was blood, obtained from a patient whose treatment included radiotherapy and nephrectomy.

CDR3 DNA: TGTGCCAGCAGAGGACAGGGGGAATCCAATCAGCCCCAGCATTTT. Protein sequence: CASRGQGESNQPQHF. The chain joins TRBV28 to TRBJ1-5; 10 bases are shared with TRBD1. CDR1 and CDR2 (germline): MDHEN, SYDVKM. V gave up 6 bases and J gave up 3 bases; unmatched junction bases: 5. CDR3 length equals 15 residues.